A single sample is the source of the 20 T cell receptor beta chains below, sequenced in a study of cytomegalovirus exposure and HLA in healthy donors. With 60 Vbeta and 13 Jbeta primers, the PCR was carried out. Profiled with immunoSEQ multiplex PCR; TCRdb holds only in-frame clones, not every one. Of 150,000 to 200,000 clones listed, approximately 84% were seen once; the top ten hold around 0.25%. The specimen sequenced was PBMCs. The receptor set was obtained from a boy between 10 and 17 years old in good health and CMV-seronegative.

The rearrangement joins TRBV4-1 to TRBJ2-1; 7 nucleotides agree with TRBD1. V lost 0 bases and J lost 8; bases outside the gene matches: 13. Germline CDR1 MGHRA, CDR2 YSYEKL. The CDR3 spans 17 residues. The CDR3 DNA is TGCGCCAGCAGCCAAGATCCCGGACAGGCGCTGTTTGATGAGCAGTTCTTC. This codes for CASSQDPGQALFDEQFF.

The chain couples TRBV7-8 to TRBJ2-7; 8 bases line up with TRBD2. V shed 5 bases, J shed 4 bases, and the junction held 4 bases outside the gene matches. The CDR3 loop spans 13 amino acids. Germline CDR1 reads SGHVS; CDR2 reads FQNEAQ. CDR3 residues: CASSPGGRYEQYF. CDR3 DNA sequence: TGTGCCAGCAGCCCGGGGGGGAGATACGAGCAGTACTTC.

This clone was found a few times. The chain uses TRBV19 and TRBJ2-7, with a possible D match to TRBD2 (5 bases). Germline-derived CDR1 and CDR2 are LNHDA and SQIVND (reference sequence). There are 14 residues in the CDR3. V was clipped by 4 bases and J by 6 bases, with 16 bases between them. This CDR3 reads CASSTDMGVGEQYF. As DNA, the CDR3 is TGTGCCAGTAGTACCGACATGGGAGTTGGCGAGCAGTACTTC.

This chain connects TRBV7-9 to TRBJ2-5, with TRBD2 identical over 11 bases. Germline loops: CDR1 SEHNR, CDR2 FQNEAQ (reference sequence). V shed 5 bases, J shed 2 bases, and the junction held 4 bases outside the gene matches. The CDR3 totals 15 residues. The CDR3 DNA follows: TGTGCCAGCAGCCCGGGACTAGCGGAACAAGAGACCCAGTACTTC. The encoded protein is CASSPGLAEQETQYF. Full variable domain (missing parts from reference TRBV7-9 and TRBJ2-5): DTGVSQNPRHKITKRGQNVTFRCDPISEHNRLYWYRQTLGQGPEFLTYFQNEAQLEKSRLLSDRFSAERPKGSFSTLEIQRTEQGDSAMYLCASSPGLAEQETQYFGPGTRLLVL.

The rearrangement joins TRBV30 to TRBJ1-3, with D perhaps matching TRBD1 (6 bases). The CDR3 loop spans 15 amino acids. Trimming stripped 5 bases from V and 4 bases from J, with 18 bases between. CDR1 is GTSNPN and CDR2 is SVGIG in the germline V gene (reference sequence). CDR3 loop: CAWQITGSAGNTIYF. In nucleotides, the CDR3 is TGTGCCTGGCAAATTACAGGGTCGGCGGGAAACACCATATATTTT.

The V and J genes are TRBV6-1 and TRBJ1-4; 7 bases are a match to TRBD1. CDR1 is MNHNS, CDR2 SASEGT, per germline. This CDR3 contains 14 residues. The junction had 4 bases not matched to a gene; V was cut back by 2 bases and J by 7 bases. The CDR3 DNA reads as TGTGCCAGCAGTGAATTTCGGGACAGTGAAAAACTGTTTTTT. This codes for CASSEFRDSEKLFF.

J is TRBJ1-1 and V is TRBV4-3; D gene uncertain. The CDR3 contains 14 residues. Trimming left V 0 bases short and J 0 bases short, with 5 bases between. Germline lookup yields CDR1 LGHNA and CDR2 YSLEER. The CDR3 DNA reads as TGCGCCAGCAGCCAAGAGCGGGTGAACACTGAAGCTTTCTTT. Translating gives CASSQERVNTEAFF.

The V gene is TRBV30, the J gene TRBJ1-1; possible D gene TRBD1, 6 bases. The CDR3 has 15 amino acids. CDR1 and CDR2 (germline): GTSNPN, SVGIG (reference sequence). Trimming removed 5 bases from V and 1 base from J, with 17 bases in between. The CDR3 DNA follows: TGTGCCTGGCTTATGGCAGGGGCCTCGAACACTGAAGCTTTCTTT. As protein: CAWLMAGASNTEAFF.

This rearrangement joins TRBV5-6 to TRBJ2-7, with D tentatively TRBD2 (5 bases). Germline V gene data show CDR1 as SGHDT and CDR2 as YYEEEE. The V and J ends lost 4 bases and 9 bases respectively, with 11 bases between them. This CDR3 comprises 11 residues. The CDR3 nucleotides are TGTGCCAGCAGCGCGGGCACTGCGCAGTACTTC. Residues: CASSAGTAQYF.

Only a few counts were recorded for this clone. The chain couples TRBV4-1 to TRBJ2-7, with TRBD1 matching 7 bases. Per the germline V gene, CDR1 is MGHRA and CDR2 is YSYEKL. The ends lost 4 bases at V and 2 bases at J; junction bases unmatched: 8. The CDR3 extends over 15 amino acids. The CDR3 nucleotides read TGCGCCAGCAGCCTCCGGACAGGTTATGCCTACGAGCAGTACTTC. Its protein is CASSLRTGYAYEQYF.

This chain links TRBV25-1 with TRBJ1-5; D is undetermined. CDR1 is MGHDK and CDR2 is SYGVNS in the germline V gene. V lost 4 bases to trimming and J lost 4 bases, with 11 bases between them. The CDR3 is made up of 14 amino acids. The CDR3 DNA is TGTGCCAGCAGTGGATCGGGGAGAAATCAGCCCCAGCATTTT. The encoded protein is CASSGSGRNQPQHF.

This clone was seen a few times. This chain connects TRBV6-6 to TRBJ1-6; 7 bases are a match to TRBD1. Germline CDR1 MNHNY, CDR2 SVGAGI (reference sequence). CDR3 size: 15 residues. The V gene end was trimmed by 6 bases and the J gene end by 3 bases; junction bases not matched to a gene: 5. CDR3 in amino acids: CASRQGLIYNSPLHF. CDR3 coding DNA: TGTGCCAGCAGACAGGGGTTGATCTATAATTCACCCCTCCACTTT.

V usage is TRBV28 and J usage is TRBJ1-5; D is possibly TRBD1 (5 bases). Germline V gene lookup returns CDR1 MDHEN and CDR2 SYDVKM. Trimming left V 7 bases short and J 6 bases short, with 19 bases between. This CDR3 has 15 amino acids. CDR3 sequence reads: CASTLPGVWGQPQHF. In DNA form, the CDR3 reads TGTGCCAGCACCCTACCGGGGGTCTGGGGTCAGCCCCAGCATTTT.

Remarks on this clone: At one of its ends the junction is not consistent with the germline gene, which may arise from a read error. V usage is TRBV7-2 and J usage is TRBJ2-4; D is undetermined. The germline CDR1 and CDR2 sequences are SGHTA and FQGNSA. The CDR3 consists of 11 residues. CDR3 sequence reads: CASSYKDIQYF. CDR3 nucleotide sequence: TGTGCCAGCAGCTACAAAGACATTCAGTACTTC. Full variable domain (remainder filled in from reference TRBV7-2 and TRBJ2-4): GAGVSQSPSNKVTEKGKDVELRCDPISGHTALYWYRQSLGQGLEFLIYFQGNSAPDKSGLPSDRFSAERTGGSVSTLTIQRTQQEDSAVYLCASSYKDIQYFGAGTRLSVL.

This sequence joins TRBV27 and TRBJ2-5, with TRBD1 matching 8 bases. The assigned J gene may be wrong: the sequence end matches TRBJ2-7 better. Germline CDR1 MNHEY, CDR2 SMNVEV (reference sequence). There are 14 residues in the CDR3. The CDR3 bases are TGTGCCAGCAGCCCCGGGACAGGTTTATACGAGCAGTACTTC. It encodes CASSPGTGLYEQYF.

CDR3 nucleotide sequence: TGTGCCAGCACGGGGATAGGAGAGACCCAGTACTTC. It yields the protein CASTGIGETQYF. The chain joins TRBV6-5 to TRBJ2-5; D possibly corresponds to TRBD2 (5 bases). The V and J ends lost 7 bases and 4 bases respectively, with 10 bases between them. Germline CDR1 reads MNHEY; CDR2 reads SVGAGI. The CDR3 is 12 amino acids.

This rearrangement joins TRBV7-9 to TRBJ1-1, with unresolved D. This CDR3 spans 12 amino acids. Germline CDR1 SEHNR, CDR2 FQNEAQ (reference sequence). V was shortened by 1 base and J by 8 bases, with 8 bases between the two germline ends. This CDR3 reads CASSLEGGEAFF. The CDR3 DNA reads as TGTGCCAGCAGCTTAGAGGGAGGAGAAGCTTTCTTT.

V usage is TRBV10-2 and J usage is TRBJ2-1; 9 nucleotides line up with TRBD2. The CDR3 runs 17 residues. V was clipped by 2 bases and J by 11 bases; unmatched bases: 16. Germline V lookup: CDR1 WSHSY, CDR2 SAAADI. The DNA for the CDR3 is TGCGCCAGCAGTGAGGGAGGGAGCGGGGGGCCCCGACGCCAGCAGTTCTTC. Its protein product is CASSEGGSGGPRRQQFF.

The chain joins TRBV7-6 to TRBJ2-1; D is perhaps TRBD2 (6 bases). Looked up from germline, CDR1 is SGHVS and CDR2 is FNYEAQ. The CDR3 has 14 residues. V was pared by 2 bases and J by 7 bases, with 12 bases between. The CDR3 protein is CASSLRGGGNEQFF. The DNA for the CDR3 is TGTGCCAGCAGCTTAAGGGGAGGTGGTAATGAGCAGTTCTTC.

For the CDR3, the DNA is TGTGCCAGCAGCTCCCCCAAGACTAGCGGGAGATCCTACGAGCAGTACTTC. Amino acids: CASSSPKTSGRSYEQYF. The rearrangement links TRBV11-2 to TRBJ2-7, with 12 bases aligning to TRBD2. J lost 1 base, V lost 4 bases, and 8 bases had no gene match. Germline lookup yields CDR1 SGHAT and CDR2 FQNNGV. This CDR3 region has 17 residues.